The T cell receptor beta chain under discussion was sequenced for a study of blood T cells in healthy people across ages. Germline CDR1 is MNHEY and CDR2 is SVGEGT. The CDR3 runs 15 residues. V dropped 6 bases and J dropped 9; count of bases not matched to a gene: 8. Alongside a J-beta primer mix, a sample-barcoded 5' primer served in a second PCR lasting roughly 7 to 11 cycles. A single record per CDR3 protein comes from TCRdb applying MiXCR to the 5' RACE reads. The table lists about 1.7 million distinct CDR3 sequences, roughly 27% of them singletons. Healthy Russian Caucasian donors spanned ages about 6 to 95 years. Total RNA was extracted at no less than 6 micrograms per sample. This clonotype was seen only a few times.

The rearrangement joins TRBV6-2 or TRBV6-3 to TRBJ2-1; 13 bases agree with TRBD2. The sequencing input was blood. This TCR derives from a woman aged 25 to 39 in good health. The CDR3 DNA sequence: TGTGCCAGCAGAAGACTAGCGGGAGGTCCGGGTGAGCAGTTCTTC. Amino acids: CASRRLAGGPGEQFF.